The subject of this entry is one T cell receptor beta chain. Antigen: not known. This record belongs to a study of T cell responses to AZD1222 COVID-19 vaccine. Notes on the study in general: Of the AZD1222 recipients, only five to seven were seropositive at baseline. Mapped onto spike, vaccine-associated CD4 TCRs spanned it and were dominant at 160-218 and 743-854.

The assay was immunoSEQ multiplex PCR, and TCRdb's table has in-frame clones only and misses some. Among under 140,000 clones, less than 95% were seen once, and the ten largest hold 7.8%. Germline loops: CDR1 KGHSH, CDR2 LQKENI. The CDR3 loop spans 11 amino acids. V was pared by 4 bases and J by 2 bases, with 2 bases between. The specimen was peripheral blood, collected on day 0 of AZD1222 vaccination. The sequence was obtained from an adult in good health. The chain carries TRBV18 and TRBJ2-5; D not certain. CDR3 amino acids: CASSRQETQYF. CDR3 coding DNA: TGTGCCAGCTCACGACAAGAGACCCAGTACTTC.